This T cell receptor (beta chain) was captured in a study of blood T cell repertoires in COVID-19. Study as a whole: Sources were T cells, B-cell-depleted T cells, or PBMCs; the material itself was cDNA or gDNA.

Produced via immunoSEQ multiplex PCR; TCRdb's table is partial and in-frame only. Of 110,000 to 150,000 clones listed, 70% to 90% are singletons. Germline V CDR1 and CDR2: SGHNT, YENEEA. The germline V and J ends were trimmed by 0 bases and 6 bases, with 8 bases remaining between them. The length of the CDR3 is 13 residues. The source of this sequence is a woman aged 50 to 65 with acute or convalescent COVID-19. This chain connects TRBV11-3 to TRBJ1-1; a possible D gene is TRBD1 (5 bases). The sequenced sample was peripheral blood. CDR3 amino acids: CASSLETGSEAFF. The CDR3 DNA reads as TGTGCCAGCAGCTTAGAAACAGGATCTGAAGCTTTCTTT.